The 15 T cell receptor beta chains given below trace back to one sample, sequenced in a study of identical twins. TCRdb re-analysed the 5' RACE reads in MiXCR, keeping a single row per CDR3 protein. This table has about 220,000 distinct CDR3 sequences, roughly 7.5% appearing once. This sample was also put to use in a study of yellow fever vaccine responses in identical twins.

The sample consisted of memory (CD45RO+) T cells sorted from blood. Receptor source: a woman under 30 in good health.

In its sample, this clonotype was seen a few times. The CDR3, as DNA: TGTGCCAGCTCACGGCGGGAGACGGACTACGAGCAGTACTTC. This translates into CASSRRETDYEQYF. The rearrangement uses TRBV18 and TRBJ2-7; 7 bases are shared with TRBD2. CDR1 is KGHSH and CDR2 is LQKENI in the germline V gene. V lost 4 bases, J lost 3 bases, and 6 bases stayed unmatched. The CDR3 has 14 amino acids.

This sequence joins TRBV20-1 and TRBJ1-4; 10 bases match TRBD1. The CDR3 contains 13 residues. Unmatched junction bases numbered 3, after V lost 3 bases and J lost 8 bases. Germline V lookup: CDR1 DFQATT, CDR2 SNEGSKA (reference sequence). The CDR3 DNA is TGCAGTGCTAGGGAGACAGGGGGCGAAAAACTGTTTTTT. As protein: CSARETGGEKLFF.

This clonotype was counted at least ten times. The genes are TRBV5-1 and TRBJ2-3; tentatively, D is TRBD1 (6 bases). Germline CDR1 SGHRS, CDR2 YFSETQ. The CDR3 covers 15 residues. The ends were cut back, 4 bases at V and 2 bases at J, with 14 bases in the middle. CDR3 in DNA: TGCGCCAGCAGCCTACAGGGTTGGATCACAGATACGCAGTATTTT. Translation gives CASSLQGWITDTQYF.

This sequence joins TRBV29-1 and TRBJ1-1; 8 bases agree with TRBD1. The germline V gene encodes CDR1 SQVTM and CDR2 ANQGSEA. Trimming took 6 bases from V and 4 from J; bases not matched to a gene: 7. The CDR3 is 13 amino acids. CDR3 sequence reads: CSVIGQGGTEAFF. The CDR3, as DNA: TGCAGCGTAATCGGACAGGGAGGCACTGAAGCTTTCTTT.

This clonotype appeared a few times. The chain joins TRBV6-2 or TRBV6-3 to TRBJ2-3, with 8 bases lining up with TRBD1. Germline CDR1 MNHEY, CDR2 SVGEGT. The length of the CDR3 is 16 residues. Losses at the gene ends were 5 bases for V and 2 bases for J; bases not matched to a gene: 9. The CDR3 sequence: CASSPRDRPPTDTQYF. The CDR3 DNA sequence: TGTGCCAGCAGTCCTAGGGACAGGCCTCCCACAGATACGCAGTATTTT.

This clonotype was detected only a few times. The V gene is TRBV19, the J gene TRBJ1-3, with unresolved D. Germline values: CDR1 LNHDA, CDR2 SQIVND (reference sequence). The CDR3 is made up of 14 amino acids. Trimming left V 5 bases short and J 0 bases short, with 8 bases between. CDR3 bases: TGTGCCAGTAGTCTTCAGCTCTCTGGAAACACCATATATTTT. Its protein is CASSLQLSGNTIYF. Drawing the rest from reference TRBV19 and TRBJ1-3, the complete variable domain is DGGITQSPKYLFRKEGQNVTLSCEQNLNHDAMYWYRQDPGQGLRLIYYSQIVNDFQKGDIAEGYSVSREKKESFPLTVTSAQKNPTAFYLCASSLQLSGNTIYFGEGSWLTVV.

The sample holds many counts of this clonotype. V is TRBV12-3 or TRBV12-4 and J is TRBJ2-7; D unresolved. Trimming stripped 5 bases from V and 0 bases from J, with 11 bases between. This CDR3 is built from 14 residues. The DNA for the CDR3 is TGTGCCAGCAGTCAAGGAGCGTTCTCCTACGAGCAGTACTTC. Protein sequence: CASSQGAFSYEQYF.

The chain links TRBV10-3 to TRBJ2-5; D is unclear. This CDR3 has 12 amino acids. The V end lost 4 bases, the J end lost 5 bases, and 8 bases lay between the germline ends. CDR1 is ENHRY, CDR2 SYGVKD, per germline. The CDR3 region is CAISGVGETQYF. The CDR3 DNA is TGTGCCATCAGTGGGGTTGGGGAGACCCAGTACTTC.

The rearrangement joins TRBV12-3 or TRBV12-4 to TRBJ1-4, with 10 bases matching TRBD1. The ends lost 5 bases at V and 7 bases at J; junction bases unmatched: 7. This CDR3 comprises 15 residues. CDR3 coding DNA: TGTGCCAGCAGTCCTTCGGGACAGGGGTTTGAAAAACTGTTTTTT. It is translated as CASSPSGQGFEKLFF.

This clonotype has just a few counts. V usage is TRBV12-3 or TRBV12-4 and J usage is TRBJ2-6; D possibly corresponds to TRBD2 (7 bases). V lost 4 bases to trimming and J lost 4 bases, with 14 bases between them. This CDR3 has 16 residues. CDR3 nucleotides: TGTGCCAGCAGTTGGGGGGGCCCTGTGGGGGCCAACGTCCTGACTTTC. It is translated as CASSWGGPVGANVLTF.

The table lists this clonotype with a few counts. The chain carries TRBV6-1 and TRBJ1-1; 7 nucleotides agree with TRBD1. In germline, CDR1 is MNHNS, CDR2 SASEGT. Trimming took 5 bases from V and 6 from J; bases not matched to a gene: 6. The CDR3 is 13 residues long. The CDR3 reads CASSRDRVAEAFF. DNA of the CDR3: TGTGCCAGCAGTCGCGACAGGGTGGCTGAAGCTTTCTTT.

At least ten counts were recorded for this clonotype. CDR3 sequence reads: CASSLPGGGRNTGELFF. As DNA, the CDR3 is TGCGCCAGCAGCTTGCCAGGTGGAGGGAGGAACACCGGGGAGCTGTTTTTT. The chain joins TRBV5-1 to TRBJ2-2; a weak D match, TRBD2 (6 bases). Germline CDR1 is SGHRS and CDR2 is YFSETQ. The CDR3 sequence is 17 residues long. V was cut by 1 base and J by 1 base, with 14 bases left in between.

The gene calls are TRBV29-1 and TRBJ2-1; D might be TRBD1 (5 bases). CDR1 and CDR2 (germline): SQVTM, ANQGSEA. The ends were cut back, 5 bases at V and 4 bases at J, with 6 bases in the middle. CDR3 length equals 11 residues. CDR3 sequence reads: CSVSGYNEQFF. The CDR3 bases are TGCAGCGTTTCAGGGTACAATGAGCAGTTCTTC.

This sequence joins TRBV20-1 and TRBJ2-5, with TRBD2 matching 13 bases. CDR3 length: 15 residues. After removal of 6 bases from V and 5 bases from J, the junction contained 9 bases not matched to a gene. Germline lookup yields CDR1 DFQATT and CDR2 SNEGSKA (reference sequence). CDR3 DNA sequence: TGCAGTGCCCCGGGACTAGCGGGGACGGGGGAGACCCAGTACTTC. The encoded protein is CSAPGLAGTGETQYF.

Ten or more counts support this clonotype. The CDR3 region is CAISELQGFGEQYF. CDR3 sequence (DNA): TGTGCCATCAGTGAATTACAGGGGTTCGGCGAGCAGTACTTC. The J gene is TRBJ2-7, the V gene TRBV10-3; TRBD1 aligns across 7 bases. The CDR3 extends over 14 amino acids. The V gene end was trimmed by 3 bases and the J gene end by 6 bases; junction bases not matched to a gene: 8. Germline assignment: CDR1 ENHRY and CDR2 SYGVKD.